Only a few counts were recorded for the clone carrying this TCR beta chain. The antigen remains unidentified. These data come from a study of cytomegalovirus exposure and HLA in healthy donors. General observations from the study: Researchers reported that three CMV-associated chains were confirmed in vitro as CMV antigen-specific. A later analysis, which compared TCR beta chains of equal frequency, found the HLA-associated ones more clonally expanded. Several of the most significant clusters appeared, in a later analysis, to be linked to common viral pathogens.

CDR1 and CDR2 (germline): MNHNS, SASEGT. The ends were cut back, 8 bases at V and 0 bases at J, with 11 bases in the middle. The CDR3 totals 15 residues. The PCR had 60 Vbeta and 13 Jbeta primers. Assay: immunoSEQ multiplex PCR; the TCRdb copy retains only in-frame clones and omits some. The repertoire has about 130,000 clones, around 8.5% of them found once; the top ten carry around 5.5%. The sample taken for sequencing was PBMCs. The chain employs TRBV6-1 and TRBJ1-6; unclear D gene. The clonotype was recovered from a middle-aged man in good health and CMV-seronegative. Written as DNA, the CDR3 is TGTGCCAGCGTCCCCACCAGCTCCTATAATTCACCCCTCCACTTT. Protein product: CASVPTSSYNSPLHF.